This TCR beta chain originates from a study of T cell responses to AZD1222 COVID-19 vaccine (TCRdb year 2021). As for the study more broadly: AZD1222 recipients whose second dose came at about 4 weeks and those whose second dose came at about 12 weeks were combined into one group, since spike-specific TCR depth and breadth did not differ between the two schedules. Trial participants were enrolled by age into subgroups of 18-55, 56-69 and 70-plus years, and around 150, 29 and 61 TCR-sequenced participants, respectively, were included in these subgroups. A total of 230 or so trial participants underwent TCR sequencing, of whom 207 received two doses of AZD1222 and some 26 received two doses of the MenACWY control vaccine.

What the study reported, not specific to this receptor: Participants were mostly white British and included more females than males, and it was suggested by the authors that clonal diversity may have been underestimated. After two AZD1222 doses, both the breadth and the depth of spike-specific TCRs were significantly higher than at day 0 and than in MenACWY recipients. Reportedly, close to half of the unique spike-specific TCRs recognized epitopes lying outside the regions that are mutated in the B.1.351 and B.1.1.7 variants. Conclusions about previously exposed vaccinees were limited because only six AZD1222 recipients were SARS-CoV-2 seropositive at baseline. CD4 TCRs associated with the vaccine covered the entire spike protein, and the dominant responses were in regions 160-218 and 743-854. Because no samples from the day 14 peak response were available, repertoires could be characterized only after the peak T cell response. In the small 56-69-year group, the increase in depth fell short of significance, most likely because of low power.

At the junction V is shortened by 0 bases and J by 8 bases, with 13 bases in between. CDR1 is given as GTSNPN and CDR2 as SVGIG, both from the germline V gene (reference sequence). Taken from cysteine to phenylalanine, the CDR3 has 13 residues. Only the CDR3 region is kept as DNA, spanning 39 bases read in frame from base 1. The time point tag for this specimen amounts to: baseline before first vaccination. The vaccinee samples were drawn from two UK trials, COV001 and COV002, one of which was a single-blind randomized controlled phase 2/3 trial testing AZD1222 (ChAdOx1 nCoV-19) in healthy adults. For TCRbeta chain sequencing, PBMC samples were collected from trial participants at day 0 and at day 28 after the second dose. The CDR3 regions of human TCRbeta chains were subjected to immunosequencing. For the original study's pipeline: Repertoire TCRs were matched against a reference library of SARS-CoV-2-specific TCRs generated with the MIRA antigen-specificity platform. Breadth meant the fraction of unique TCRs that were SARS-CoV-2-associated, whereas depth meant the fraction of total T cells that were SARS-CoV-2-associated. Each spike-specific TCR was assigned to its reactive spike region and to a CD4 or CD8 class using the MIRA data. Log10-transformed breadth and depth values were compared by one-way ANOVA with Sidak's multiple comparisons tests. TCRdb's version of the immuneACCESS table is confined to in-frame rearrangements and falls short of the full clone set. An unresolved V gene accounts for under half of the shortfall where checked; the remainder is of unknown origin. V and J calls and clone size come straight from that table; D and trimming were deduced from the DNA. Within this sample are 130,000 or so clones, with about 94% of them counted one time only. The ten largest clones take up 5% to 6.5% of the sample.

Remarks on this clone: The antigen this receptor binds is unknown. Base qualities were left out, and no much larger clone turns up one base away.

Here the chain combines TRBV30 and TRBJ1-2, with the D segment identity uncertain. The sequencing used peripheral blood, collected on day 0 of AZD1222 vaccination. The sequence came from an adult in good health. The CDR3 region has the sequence CAWSVKGPLGYTF. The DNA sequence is TGTGCCTGGAGTGTCAAGGGCCCTTTGGGCTACACCTTC. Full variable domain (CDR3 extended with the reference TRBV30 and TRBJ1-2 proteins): SQTIHQWPATLVQPVGSPLSLECTVEGTSNPNLYWYRQAAGRGLQLLFYSVGIGQISSEVPQNLSASRPQDRQFILSSKKLLLSDSGFYLCAWSVKGPLGYTFGSGTRLTVV.